Sequencing of this TCR beta chain was carried out in a study of vaccination and CD4 T cells after COVID-19. Background on the study: Median time from COVID diagnosis to post-COVID sampling was over 80 days (35 to 161). Overlapping SARS-CoV-2, HCoV-NL63, HCoV-OC43 and HCoV-229E spike peptides were used to stimulate cells.

Germline loops: CDR1 MDHEN, CDR2 SYDVKM. Trimming cost V 2 bases and J 0 bases, with 8 bases left between them. The CDR3 loop spans 15 amino acids. Sequencing of cultured CD4+ T cell DNA used the Oncomine TCR Beta short-read assay. In TCRdb, the PCR reads were re-called with MiXCR into one record per CDR3 protein. Of more than 20,000 distinct CDR3 sequences in the sample, about 46% are singletons; the top ten hold more than 10%. Study results and limitations: Within the convalescent patients, spike mono-reactivity was found in 304 of 307 vaccine-specific clones.

This clonotype was seen only a few times. Its matching antigen is unknown. Indicated time point: late sampling 161 to 241 days after vaccination in a few convalescent patients. Indicated treatment: approximately nine-day PBMC culture with coronavirus spike peptide pools or control peptides (ViraFEST assay). The TCR originated in a human donor who had recovered from COVID-19. Source: CD4+ T cells from blood, cultured in vitro, taken about 7 months after SARS-CoV-2 vaccination. The genes are TRBV28 and TRBJ1-5; D not resolved. CDR3 sequence (DNA): TGTGCCAGCAGTTTACCAGCGTCTAGCAATCAGCCCCAGCATTTT. Its translation: CASSLPASSNQPQHF.